This T cell receptor beta chain was identified in a study of technical replicates of blood from a few donors. The repertoire was sequenced with immunoSEQ multiplex PCR; TCRdb's copy has only in-frame clones and lacks some. The sample comprises tens of thousands of clones, roughly 96% of which are singletons, and about 0.38% rests with the top ten. CDR1 and CDR2 from the germline V gene are SEHNR and FQNEAQ (reference sequence). The J segment lost 4 bases and the V segment lost 2 bases, leaving 12 bases of the junction unmatched. The CDR3 covers 17 residues. The sequence was collected from a human donor in good health. The sample consisted of T cells isolated from PBMCs. The chain couples TRBV7-9 to TRBJ2-3, with 7 positions matching TRBD2. CDR3 residues: CASSLFLLAGLPDTQYF. DNA for the CDR3: TGTGCCAGCAGCTTATTCTTGTTAGCGGGCCTCCCAGATACGCAGTATTTT.